The 17 T cell receptor beta chains below all came from one sample that was sequenced in a study of CD8+ T cells in alopecia areata. Following RNA extraction, reverse transcription yielded cDNA that acted as the sequencing template. The table came from immunoSEQ multiplex PCR; TCRdb's copy has only in-frame clones and leaves some out. The sample records fewer than 200,000 clones, around 71% being singletons. This material consisted of CD8+ T cells sorted from blood, taken at week 0. The receptors stem from a human donor with alopecia areata.

The V and J genes are TRBV29-1 and TRBJ2-7, with a possible D match to TRBD1 (6 bases). The germline V gene has CDR1 SQVTM and CDR2 ANQGSEA. This CDR3 spans 13 amino acids. V dropped 6 bases and J dropped 3 bases, with 15 bases sitting between them. For the CDR3, the DNA is TGCAGCGTATTATTACAGGGTAACTACGAGCAGTACTTC. Translation gives CSVLLQGNYEQYF.

This clone was picked up one time. The V and J genes are TRBV6-6 and TRBJ1-1; D is perhaps TRBD1 (5 bases). V was clipped by 2 bases and J by 3 bases, with 7 bases between them. The CDR3 covers 13 residues. Per germline, CDR1 MNHNY and CDR2 SVGAGI (reference sequence). The CDR3 here is CASSYVGDTEAFF. CDR3 DNA: TGTGCCAGCAGTTACGTGGGGGACACTGAAGCTTTCTTT.

V usage is TRBV2 and J usage is TRBJ2-7, with D possibly TRBD2 on 6 matching bases. The germline V and J ends were trimmed by 8 bases and 5 bases, with 16 bases remaining between them. Germline values: CDR1 SNHLY, CDR2 FYNNEI. This CDR3 comprises 13 residues. The CDR3 coding sequence is TGTGCCAGCTCCCCGGAGGGGAAGAACGAGCAGTACTTC. It specifies CASSPEGKNEQYF.

The chain links TRBV6-1 to TRBJ2-5; possibly TRBD2 for D (6 bases). Between the trimmed V and J ends, which lost 1 base and 3 bases, there was a span of 15 bases. The germline V gene encodes CDR1 MNHNS and CDR2 SASEGT. The CDR3 runs to 16 residues. CDR3 DNA: TGTGCCAGCAGTGAAGGGGTAGCGGTCAATGAAGAGACCCAGTACTTC. It is translated as CASSEGVAVNEETQYF.

CDR3 DNA sequence: TGCGCCAGCAGCTTCTCCCCCGCAGGGGGTCTAAAGACCCAGTACTTC. Translation: CASSFSPAGGLKTQYF. The chain couples TRBV5-1 to TRBJ2-5, with 7 bases that match TRBD1. CDR3 length equals 16 residues. Unmatched junction bases numbered 13, after V lost 2 bases and J lost 6 bases. The V gene's germline CDR1 is SGHRS and CDR2 YFSETQ.

This clone was found a few times. The chain uses TRBV29-1 and TRBJ2-5; the D is unclear. Trimming left V 7 bases short and J 11 bases short, with 8 bases between. The CDR3 length is 8 residues. The germline V gene has CDR1 SQVTM and CDR2 ANQGSEA. CDR3 residues: CSDGEQYF. CDR3 DNA sequence: TGCAGCGATGGAGAGCAGTACTTC.

The rearrangement joins TRBV9 to TRBJ1-4; no reliable D call. Between the trimmed V and J ends, which lost 3 bases and 4 bases, there was a span of 10 bases. This CDR3 has 14 residues. Germline CDR1 SGDLS, CDR2 YYNGEE. This chain's CDR3 is CASSDRTDNEKLFF. The CDR3 nucleotides are TGTGCCAGCAGCGACCGAACCGATAATGAAAAACTGTTTTTT. Full variable domain (rest looked up from reference TRBV9 and TRBJ1-4): DSGVTQTPKHLITATGQRVTLRCSPRSGDLSVYWYQQSLDQGLQFLIQYYNGEERAKGNILERFSAQQFPDLHSELNLSSLELGDSALYFCASSDRTDNEKLFFGSGTQLSVL.

This clone has a handful of counts. This chain joins TRBV5-1 and TRBJ2-7, with 8 nucleotides matching TRBD1. The CDR3 runs 12 residues. The V and J ends lost 5 bases and 3 bases, in that order; junction bases with no gene match: 1. The germline gives CDR1 SGHRS, CDR2 YFSETQ. The CDR3 bases are TGCGCCAGCAGGGGACAGGACTACGAGCAGTACTTC. Protein sequence: CASRGQDYEQYF.

This clone was observed a few times. The J gene is TRBJ2-7, the V gene TRBV30, with D unclear. CDR1 is GTSNPN, CDR2 SVGIG, per germline (reference sequence). The CDR3 loop spans 15 amino acids. V lost 6 bases and J lost 5, with 23 bases in between. DNA for the CDR3: TGTGCCTGTGTCCCCTCTTTGGGGTTCTTGGACGAGCAGTACTTC. It is translated as CACVPSLGFLDEQYF. Full variable domain (remainder filled in from reference TRBV30 and TRBJ2-7): SQTIHQWPATLVQPVGSPLSLECTVEGTSNPNLYWYRQAAGRGLQLLFYSVGIGQISSEVPQNLSASRPQDRQFILSSKKLLLSDSGFYLCACVPSLGFLDEQYFGPGTRLTVT.

The V and J genes are TRBV27 and TRBJ2-7; D gene ambiguous. Germline V gene data show CDR1 as MNHEY and CDR2 as SMNVEV (reference sequence). V was pared by 3 bases and J by 0 bases, with 6 bases between. The CDR3 contains 13 residues. CDR3 amino acids: CASSLASSYEQYF. The CDR3 DNA reads as TGTGCCAGCAGTTTGGCGAGCTCCTACGAGCAGTACTTC.

J is TRBJ1-6 and V is TRBV19, with D perhaps TRBD1 (6 bases). This CDR3 has 16 amino acids. Trimming stripped 3 bases from V and 5 bases from J, with 14 bases between. Per germline, CDR1 LNHDA and CDR2 SQIVND (reference sequence). The CDR3 DNA is TGTGCCAGTAGTATCAGCCGGGACACTAATAATTCACCCCTCCACTTT. Translated, it gives CASSISRDTNNSPLHF.

The chain links TRBV6-6 to TRBJ2-3; D gene uncertain. Trimming shortened V by 0 bases and J by 0 bases, and 4 bases separated the two germline ends. The CDR3 runs 14 residues. Germline V lookup: CDR1 MNHNY, CDR2 SVGAGI (reference sequence). The CDR3 loop reads CASSYSWSTDTQYF. The DNA for the CDR3 is TGTGCCAGCAGTTACTCGTGGAGCACAGATACGCAGTATTTT.

This clone was observed a handful of times. The rearrangement joins TRBV29-1 to TRBJ1-1; D possibly corresponds to TRBD1 (5 bases). Trimming left V 5 bases short and J 4 bases short, with 17 bases between. This CDR3 has 14 residues. Germline V gives CDR1 SQVTM, CDR2 ANQGSEA. CDR3 amino acids: CSVHHRGDSTEAFF. In DNA form, the CDR3 reads TGCAGCGTTCACCACCGGGGGGATAGCACTGAAGCTTTCTTT.

The rearrangement links TRBV6-6 to TRBJ2-5; 9 bases are a match to TRBD1. The CDR3 runs 14 residues. The V and J ends lost 6 bases and 5 bases, in that order; junction bases with no gene match: 7. Germline lookup yields CDR1 MNHNY and CDR2 SVGAGI (reference sequence). In DNA, the CDR3 is TGTGCCAGCAGCCCCGGACAGGGGCTTGAGACCCAGTACTTC. It encodes CASSPGQGLETQYF.

This rearrangement joins TRBV7-9 to TRBJ1-1; D unclear. The CDR3 covers 12 residues. Deletions cut 4 bases from V and 7 bases from J, with 10 bases between. Germline-derived CDR1 and CDR2 are SEHNR and FQNEAQ (reference sequence). The CDR3 region is CASSWAPREAFF. In nucleotides, the CDR3 is TGTGCCAGCAGCTGGGCCCCCCGTGAAGCTTTCTTT.

The CDR3 sequence is CASSWGAATYEQYF. The CDR3 DNA sequence: TGTGCCAGCAGCTGGGGGGCGGCAACCTACGAGCAGTACTTC. The chain has TRBV5-6 and TRBJ2-7; the D gene could be TRBD1 or TRBD2 (6 bases each). Germline lookup yields CDR1 SGHDT and CDR2 YYEEEE. CDR3 length: 14 residues. The ends were cut back, 3 bases at V and 2 bases at J, with 12 bases in the middle.

This chain uses TRBV4-1 with TRBJ2-2, with TRBD1 matching 8 bases. Germline V gene sequence: CDR1 MGHRA, CDR2 YSYEKL. The ends lost 3 bases at V and 4 bases at J; junction bases unmatched: 7. This CDR3 is built from 16 residues. CDR3: CASSHPRTGSTGELFF. DNA of the CDR3: TGCGCCAGCAGCCACCCCCGGACAGGGAGCACCGGGGAGCTGTTTTTT.